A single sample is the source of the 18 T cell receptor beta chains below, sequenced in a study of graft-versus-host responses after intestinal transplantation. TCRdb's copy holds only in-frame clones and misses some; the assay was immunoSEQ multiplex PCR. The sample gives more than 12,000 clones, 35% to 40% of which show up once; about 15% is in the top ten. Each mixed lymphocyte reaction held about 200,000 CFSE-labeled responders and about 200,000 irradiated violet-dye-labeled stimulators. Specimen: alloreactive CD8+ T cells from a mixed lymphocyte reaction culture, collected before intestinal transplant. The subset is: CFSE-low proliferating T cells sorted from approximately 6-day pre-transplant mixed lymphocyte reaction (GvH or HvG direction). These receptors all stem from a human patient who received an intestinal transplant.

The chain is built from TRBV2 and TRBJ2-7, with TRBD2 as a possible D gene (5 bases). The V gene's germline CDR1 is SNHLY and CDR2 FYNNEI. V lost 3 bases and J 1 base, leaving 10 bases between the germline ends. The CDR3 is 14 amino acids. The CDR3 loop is CASSDSTGSYEQYF. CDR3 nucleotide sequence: TGTGCCAGCAGTGATAGCACGGGGTCCTACGAGCAGTACTTC. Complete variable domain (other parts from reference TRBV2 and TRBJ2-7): EPEVTQTPSHQVTQMGQEVILRCVPISNHLYFYWYRQILGQKVEFLVSFYNNEISEKSEIFDDQFSVERPDGSNFTLKIRSTKLEDSAMYFCASSDSTGSYEQYFGPGTRLTVT.

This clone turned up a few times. The CDR3 region is CASSVGGSAYEQYF. CDR3 DNA sequence: TGTGCCAGCAGCGTAGGCGGGAGCGCGTACGAGCAGTACTTC. The V and J genes are TRBV9 and TRBJ2-7; 7 bases line up with TRBD2. The CDR3 length is 14 residues. The trim removed 0 bases at V and 4 bases at J, leaving 4 bases unmatched. Germline-derived CDR1 and CDR2 are SGDLS and YYNGEE.

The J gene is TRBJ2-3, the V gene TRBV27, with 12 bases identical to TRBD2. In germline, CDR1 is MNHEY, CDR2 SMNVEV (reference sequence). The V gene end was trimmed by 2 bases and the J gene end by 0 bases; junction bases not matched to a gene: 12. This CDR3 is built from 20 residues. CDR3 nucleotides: TGTGCCAGCAGTTTAGCCGGACTAGCGGGACCTACGATTAGCACAGATACGCAGTATTTT. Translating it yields CASSLAGLAGPTISTDTQYF.

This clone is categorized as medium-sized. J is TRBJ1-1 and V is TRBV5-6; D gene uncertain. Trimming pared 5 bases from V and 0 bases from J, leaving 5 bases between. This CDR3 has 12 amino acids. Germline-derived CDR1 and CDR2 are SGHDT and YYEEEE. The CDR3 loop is CASRSMNTEAFF. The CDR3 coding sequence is TGTGCCAGCAGGAGCATGAACACTGAAGCTTTCTTT.

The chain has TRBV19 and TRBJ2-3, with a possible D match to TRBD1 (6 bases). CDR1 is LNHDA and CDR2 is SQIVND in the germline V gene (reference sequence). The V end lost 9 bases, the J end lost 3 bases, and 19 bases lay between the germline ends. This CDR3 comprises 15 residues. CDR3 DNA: TGTGCCAGCCAAACGGAGCTGGGGGCGACAGATACGCAGTATTTT. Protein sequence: CASQTELGATDTQYF.

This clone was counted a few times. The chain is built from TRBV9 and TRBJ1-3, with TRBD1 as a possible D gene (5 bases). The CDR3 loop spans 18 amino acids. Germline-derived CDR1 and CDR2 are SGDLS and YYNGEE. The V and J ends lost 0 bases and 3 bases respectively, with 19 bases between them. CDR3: CASSVEAGGRDFGNTIYF. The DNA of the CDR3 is TGTGCCAGCAGCGTAGAAGCCGGGGGAAGAGATTTTGGAAACACCATATATTTT.

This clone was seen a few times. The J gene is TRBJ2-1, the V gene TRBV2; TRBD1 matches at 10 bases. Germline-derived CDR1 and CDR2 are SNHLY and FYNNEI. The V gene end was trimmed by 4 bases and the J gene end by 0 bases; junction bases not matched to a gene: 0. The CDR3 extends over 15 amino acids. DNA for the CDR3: TGTGCCAGCAGTGGGACAGGGGGCTCCTACAATGAGCAGTTCTTC. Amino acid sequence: CASSGTGGSYNEQFF.

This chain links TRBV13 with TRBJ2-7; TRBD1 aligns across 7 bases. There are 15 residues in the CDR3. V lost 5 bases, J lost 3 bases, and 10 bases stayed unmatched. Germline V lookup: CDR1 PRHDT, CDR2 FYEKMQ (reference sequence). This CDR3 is CASSLSGQMVYEQYF. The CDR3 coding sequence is TGTGCCAGCAGCCTCTCGGGACAGATGGTCTACGAGCAGTACTTC.

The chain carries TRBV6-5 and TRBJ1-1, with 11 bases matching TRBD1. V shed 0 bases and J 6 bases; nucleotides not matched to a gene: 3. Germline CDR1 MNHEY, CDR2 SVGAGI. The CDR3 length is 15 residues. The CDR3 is CASSYSGQGAAEAFF. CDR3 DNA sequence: TGTGCCAGCAGTTACTCTGGACAGGGGGCCGCTGAAGCTTTCTTT.

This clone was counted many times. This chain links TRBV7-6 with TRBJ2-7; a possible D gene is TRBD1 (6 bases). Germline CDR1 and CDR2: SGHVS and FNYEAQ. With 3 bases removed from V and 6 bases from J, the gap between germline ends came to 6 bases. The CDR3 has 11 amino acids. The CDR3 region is CASSLTGEQYF. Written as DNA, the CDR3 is TGTGCCAGCAGCTTGACAGGCGAGCAGTACTTC.

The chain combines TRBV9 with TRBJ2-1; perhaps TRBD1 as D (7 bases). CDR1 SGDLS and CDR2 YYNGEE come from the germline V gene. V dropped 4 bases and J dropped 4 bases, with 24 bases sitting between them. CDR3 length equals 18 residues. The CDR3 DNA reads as TGTGCCAGCAGCCACCCGGGGGATGGGGACAGACCATACAATGAGCAGTTCTTC. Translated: CASSHPGDGDRPYNEQFF.

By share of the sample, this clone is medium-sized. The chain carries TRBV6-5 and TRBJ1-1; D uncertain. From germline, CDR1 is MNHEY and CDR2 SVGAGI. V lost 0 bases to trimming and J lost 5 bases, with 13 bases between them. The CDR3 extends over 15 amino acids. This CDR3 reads CASSYSREAPTEAFF. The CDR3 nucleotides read TGTGCCAGCAGTTACTCGAGGGAGGCTCCTACTGAAGCTTTCTTT.

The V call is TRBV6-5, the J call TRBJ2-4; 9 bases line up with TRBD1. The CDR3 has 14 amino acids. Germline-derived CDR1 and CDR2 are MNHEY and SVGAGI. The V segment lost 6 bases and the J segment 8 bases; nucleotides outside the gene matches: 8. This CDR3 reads CASSSGTGYDIQYF. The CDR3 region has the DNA TGTGCCAGCAGCTCCGGGACAGGGTATGACATTCAGTACTTC.

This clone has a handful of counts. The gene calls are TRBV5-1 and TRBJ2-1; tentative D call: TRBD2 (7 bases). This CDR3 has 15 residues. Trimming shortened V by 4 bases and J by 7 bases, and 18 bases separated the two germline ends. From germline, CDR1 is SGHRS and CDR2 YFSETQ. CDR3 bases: TGCGCCAGCAGCCCTGGGGGGGGCCTGGCGAATGAGCAGTTCTTC. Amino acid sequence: CASSPGGGLANEQFF.

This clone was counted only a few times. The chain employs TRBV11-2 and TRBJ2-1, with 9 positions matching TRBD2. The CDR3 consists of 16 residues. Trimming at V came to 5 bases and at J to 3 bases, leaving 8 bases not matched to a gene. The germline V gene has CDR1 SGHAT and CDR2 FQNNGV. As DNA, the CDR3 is TGTGCCAGCAGCCGCCTCCCTAGCGGGATCTACAATGAGCAGTTCTTC. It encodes CASSRLPSGIYNEQFF. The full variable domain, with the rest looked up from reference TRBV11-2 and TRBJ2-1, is EAGVAQSPRYKIIEKRQSVAFWCNPISGHATLYWYQQILGQGPKLLIQFQNNGVVDDSQLPKDRFSAERLKGVDSTLKIQPAKLEDSAVYLCASSRLPSGIYNEQFFGPGTRLTVL.

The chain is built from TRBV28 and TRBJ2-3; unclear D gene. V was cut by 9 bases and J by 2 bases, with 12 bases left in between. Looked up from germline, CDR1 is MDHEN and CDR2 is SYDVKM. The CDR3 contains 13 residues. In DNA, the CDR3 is TGTGCCAGTCTTGACAAGTCCACAGATACGCAGTATTTT. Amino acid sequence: CASLDKSTDTQYF.

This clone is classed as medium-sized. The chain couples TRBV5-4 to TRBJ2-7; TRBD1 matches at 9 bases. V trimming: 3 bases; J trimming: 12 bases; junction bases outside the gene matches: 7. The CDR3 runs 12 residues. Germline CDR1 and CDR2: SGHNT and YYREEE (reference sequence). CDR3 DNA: TGTGCCAGCAGCTCCGGGACAGGGCCCCTGTACTTC. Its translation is CASSSGTGPLYF.

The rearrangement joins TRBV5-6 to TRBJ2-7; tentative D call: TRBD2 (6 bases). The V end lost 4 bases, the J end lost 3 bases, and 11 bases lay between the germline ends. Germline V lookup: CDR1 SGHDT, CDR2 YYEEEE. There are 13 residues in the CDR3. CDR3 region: CASSRDSNYEQYF. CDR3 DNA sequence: TGTGCCAGCAGCCGGGACTCGAACTACGAGCAGTACTTC.